The 18 T cell receptor beta chains given below trace back to one sample, sequenced in a study of low-dose radiotherapy and immunotherapy resistance in tumors. The time point was: before trial treatment. TRAV- and TRBV-specific primers were used for first-strand cDNA, which covered alpha and beta chains. TCRs were put through around 20 PCR cycles of amplification with Phusion. A constant-region primer and the V-primer adapter served as the primer pair. TCRdb itself ran the reads through MiXCR, one entry per CDR3 protein. The table records 55,000 to 70,000 distinct CDR3 sequences, 20% to 25% of them present only once. This material consisted of PBMCs, taken before treatment. These receptors all stem from a male donor with prostate cancer.

V usage is TRBV28 and J usage is TRBJ2-3; 9 bases are a match to TRBD2. This CDR3 has 16 amino acids. V was clipped by 6 bases and J by 2 bases; unmatched bases: 9. CDR1 is MDHEN, CDR2 SYDVKM, per germline. CDR3 sequence: CASRLTREGNTDTQYF. As DNA, the CDR3 is TGTGCCAGCAGGCTAACGCGGGAGGGCAACACAGATACGCAGTATTTT.

This clonotype was counted ten times or more. The chain has TRBV3-1 and TRBJ2-2; no firm D call. The CDR3 contains 14 residues. Germline CDR1 is LGHDT and CDR2 is YNNKEL (reference sequence). Trimming cost V 4 bases and J 1 base, with 7 bases left between them. CDR3 bases: TGTGCCAGCAGCCCAGTACAGAACACCGGGGAGCTGTTTTTT. Amino acid sequence: CASSPVQNTGELFF.

The sample holds many counts of this clonotype. The V call is TRBV9, the J call TRBJ2-1, with TRBD2 identical over 12 bases. The germline V gene has CDR1 SGDLS and CDR2 YYNGEE. V shed 4 bases and J 5 bases; nucleotides not matched to a gene: 7. The CDR3 covers 16 residues. DNA for the CDR3: TGTGCCAGCAGCACCCCCCTAGCGGGGGGGAACAATGAGCAGTTCTTC. As protein: CASSTPLAGGNNEQFF.

About this clonotype: This sequence is one base from a far larger clone and is likely a read error. The J gene is TRBJ2-7, the V gene TRBV20-1, with TRBD2 identical over 8 bases. This CDR3 comprises 15 residues. The germline CDR1 and CDR2 sequences are DFQATT and SNEGSKA (reference sequence). J was trimmed by 9 bases and V by 6 bases; bases with no gene match: 19. CDR3 nucleotides: TGCAGTGCCCTGGCGGGTAGCGGGGCCCTCGAAGGGCAGTACTTC. This translates into CSALAGSGALEGQYF.

In this sample, this clonotype turned up many times. The rearrangement uses TRBV29-1 and TRBJ1-2; 9 nucleotides agree with TRBD1. The CDR3 runs 13 residues. Germline assignment: CDR1 SQVTM and CDR2 ANQGSEA. V lost 6 bases, J lost 4 bases, and 6 bases stayed unmatched. CDR3 protein: CSVGQGQLYGYTF. CDR3 DNA: TGCAGCGTAGGACAGGGGCAACTCTATGGCTACACCTTC.

Many counts were recorded for this clonotype. V usage is TRBV19 and J usage is TRBJ1-5, with 10 bases matching TRBD1. CDR1 and CDR2 (germline): LNHDA, SQIVND (reference sequence). With V trimmed by 4 bases and J by 1 base, 4 bases remained unmatched. There are 16 residues in the CDR3. CDR3 coding DNA: TGTGCCAGTAGTAAGGGGACAGGGGTCAGCAATCAGCCCCAGCATTTT. Residues: CASSKGTGVSNQPQHF.

Comments on this clonotype: With only one base between it and a far larger clone, this is likely a read error. The chain joins TRBV13 to TRBJ2-7, with TRBD2 matching 11 bases. Germline-derived CDR1 and CDR2 are PRHDT and FYEKMQ (reference sequence). The CDR3 sequence is 15 residues long. The junction had 5 bases not matched to a gene; V was cut back by 0 bases and J by 7 bases. CDR3 sequence reads: CASSLGTSGNNEQYF. In DNA form, the CDR3 reads TGTGCCAGCAGCTTAGGGACTAGCGGGAACAATGAGCAGTACTTC.

To note about this clonotype: This is likely an artifact of a read error, given a far larger clone one base away. The chain's CDR3 is CASSTGVGETQFF. For the CDR3, the DNA is TGTGCCAGCAGCACAGGGGTGGGGGAGACCCAGTTCTTC. The chain joins TRBV28 to TRBJ2-1, with 7 bases lining up with TRBD1. Germline CDR1 is MDHEN and CDR2 is SYDVKM. Unmatched junction bases numbered 12, after V lost 6 bases and J lost 13 bases. This CDR3 is 13 amino acids long.

This clonotype showed up many times. The CDR3 DNA reads as TGTGCCAGCAGCTCAAGAGCGAAACTAGCGTCTGAGCAGTACTTC. This translates into CASSSRAKLASEQYF. J is TRBJ2-7 and V is TRBV3-1, with 7 bases aligning to TRBD2. The CDR3 is 15 residues long. V lost 5 bases to trimming and J lost 7 bases; unmatched junction nucleotides: 14. The germline gives CDR1 LGHDT, CDR2 YNNKEL (reference sequence).

This clonotype was observed at least ten times. This sequence joins TRBV28 and TRBJ1-5; D uncertain. The CDR3 sequence is 17 residues long. Germline loops: CDR1 MDHEN, CDR2 SYDVKM. V was clipped by 2 bases and J by 2 bases, with 16 bases between them. CDR3 residues: CASSLSSGRIGNQPQHF. As DNA, the CDR3 is TGTGCCAGCAGTTTAAGTAGTGGAAGGATTGGCAATCAGCCCCAGCATTTT.

This clonotype occurred many times. The chain has TRBV6-2 or TRBV6-3 and TRBJ2-1; 8 nucleotides align to TRBD2. Germline V gene data show CDR1 as MNHEY and CDR2 as SVGEGT. The CDR3 runs 17 residues. Trimming cost V 0 bases and J 8 bases; bases outside gene matches: 12. The CDR3: CASSYSRSLAGLDEQFF. For the CDR3, the DNA is TGTGCCAGCAGTTACTCCAGGAGTCTAGCGGGTTTAGATGAGCAGTTCTTC.

Worth noting for this clonotype: A much larger clone lies a single base off, so this may be a read error. The genes are TRBV7-9 and TRBJ2-3, with D hard to call. Germline loops: CDR1 SEHNR, CDR2 FQNEAQ (reference sequence). This CDR3 has 14 residues. Between the trimmed V and J ends, which lost 3 bases and 6 bases, there was a span of 13 bases. The CDR3 nucleotides are TGTGCCAGCAGCTTCGGCCTCGAAGAGGATACGCAGTATTTT. As protein: CASSFGLEEDTQYF.

This clonotype was detected many times. This sequence joins TRBV20-1 and TRBJ1-6; D is ambiguous. V dropped 3 bases and J dropped 0 bases, with 9 bases sitting between them. The CDR3 sequence is 15 residues long. The germline V gene encodes CDR1 DFQATT and CDR2 SNEGSKA (reference sequence). CDR3 protein: CSARRGSSYNSPLHF. Written as DNA, the CDR3 is TGCAGTGCTAGGCGCGGTAGCTCCTATAATTCACCCCTCCACTTT.

The chain combines TRBV5-1 with TRBJ2-6, with D perhaps being TRBD1 or TRBD2 (5 bases each). Germline-derived CDR1 and CDR2 are SGHRS and YFSETQ. V was trimmed by 4 bases and J by 3 bases, leaving 8 bases between them. The CDR3 is 14 residues long. The CDR3 protein is CASSGDGGANVLTF. The CDR3 nucleotides are TGCGCCAGCAGCGGGGACGGTGGGGCCAACGTCCTGACTTTC.

By share, this clonotype counts as medium-sized. V usage is TRBV6-5 and J usage is TRBJ2-7, with TRBD1 matching 7 bases. The length of the CDR3 is 15 residues. V lost 5 bases and J lost 5; bases outside the gene matches: 12. The germline CDR1 and CDR2 sequences are MNHEY and SVGAGI. CDR3 region: CASSPTGINGHEQYF. DNA for the CDR3: TGTGCCAGCAGTCCGACAGGGATTAACGGCCACGAGCAGTACTTC.

The sample holds many counts of this clonotype. The rearrangement joins TRBV27 to TRBJ2-3; D could derive from TRBD1 or TRBD2 (5 bases each). The V and J ends lost 2 bases and 3 bases respectively, with 21 bases between them. The CDR3 is made up of 18 amino acids. Looked up from germline, CDR1 is MNHEY and CDR2 is SMNVEV (reference sequence). CDR3 DNA sequence: TGTGCCAGCAGTTTACTCGCGGGTTCGATTAGGGGAACAGATACGCAGTATTTT. It is translated as CASSLLAGSIRGTDTQYF.

This clonotype showed up just once. The V and J genes are TRBV6-2 or TRBV6-3 and TRBJ2-7; tentatively, D is TRBD2 (6 bases). This CDR3 is built from 13 residues. The V gene lost 9 bases and the J gene lost 3 bases, with 15 bases spanning the gap. Germline CDR1 reads MNHEY; CDR2 reads SVGEGT. The CDR3 DNA reads as TGTGCCAGTCAGAGACTAGGGGACTACGAGCAGTACTTC. Protein: CASQRLGDYEQYF.

Written as DNA, the CDR3 is TGTGCCAGCAGCTTGATCGGCGGGGGCGTGGATGAGCAGTTCTTC. Translated: CASSLIGGGVDEQFF. The chain recombines TRBV5-8 with TRBJ2-1, with D possibly matching TRBD2 (7 bases). This CDR3 spans 15 amino acids. V dropped 1 base and J dropped 8 bases, with 16 bases sitting between them. CDR1 is SGHTS and CDR2 is YDEGEE in the germline V gene.